These 11 T cell receptor beta chains came from one sample sequenced in a study of blood T cell repertoires in COVID-19. This table comes from immunoSEQ multiplex PCR, and its TCRdb copy is limited to in-frame clones, with some not included. The sample records about 89,000 clones, about four fifths being singletons. Sequenced: peripheral blood. The receptor set was obtained from a man aged 65 to 85 with COVID-19, enrolled during active disease.

The rearrangement links TRBV12-5 to TRBJ2-7, with 9 bases aligning to TRBD1. CDR1 is LGHNT and CDR2 is FRNRAP in the germline V gene. V trimming: 6 bases; J trimming: 3 bases; junction bases outside the gene matches: 6. CDR3 length: 14 residues. CDR3 DNA sequence: TGTGCTAGTGGCGAGGGACAGGGACTCTACGAGCAGTACTTC. Its protein is CASGEGQGLYEQYF.

There are a few counts of this clone. The rearrangement joins TRBV5-8 to TRBJ2-3; tentative D call: TRBD1 (5 bases). From germline, CDR1 is SGHTS and CDR2 YDEGEE. The CDR3 has 15 amino acids. V was shortened by 5 bases and J by 2 bases, with 15 bases between the two germline ends. The CDR3 protein is CASSSGRTSTDTQYF. CDR3 sequence (DNA): TGTGCCAGCAGTTCCGGACGGACATCCACAGATACGCAGTATTTT.

The CDR3 DNA reads TGCGCCAGCAGCCAGCTTATCAGGGGATCAGGAAACACCATATATTTT. Protein: CASSQLIRGSGNTIYF. This rearrangement joins TRBV4-1 to TRBJ1-3; a possible D gene is TRBD1 (6 bases). Trimming left V 3 bases short and J 4 bases short, with 16 bases between. The CDR3 is 16 amino acids. CDR1 MGHRA and CDR2 YSYEKL come from the germline V gene.

The J gene is TRBJ1-2, the V gene TRBV6-5; 8 positions match TRBD1. The trim removed 6 bases at V and 6 bases at J, leaving 3 bases unmatched. The CDR3 extends over 12 amino acids. The V gene's germline CDR1 is MNHEY and CDR2 SVGAGI. The CDR3 protein is CASSPTGDGYTF. CDR3 nucleotides: TGTGCCAGCAGCCCGACAGGGGATGGCTACACCTTC.

This sequence joins TRBV24-1 and TRBJ2-1; the match to TRBD2 covers 10 bases. Germline CDR1 and CDR2: KGHDR and SFDVKD. Trimming cost V 2 bases and J 5 bases; bases outside gene matches: 5. This CDR3 has 16 residues. The DNA for the CDR3 is TGTGCCACCAGTGATTCTAGCGGGAGCGTCAACAATGAGCAGTTCTTC. Residues: CATSDSSGSVNNEQFF.

The chain combines TRBV5-6 with TRBJ2-7, with 7 bases that match TRBD1. Germline lookup yields CDR1 SGHDT and CDR2 YYEEEE. CDR3 length equals 15 residues. The ends lost 6 bases at V and 6 bases at J; junction bases unmatched: 15. CDR3 DNA sequence: TGTGCCAGCAACCATAGGGGACAGAGGGGAAGCGAGCAGTACTTC. Residues: CASNHRGQRGSEQYF.

The chain is built from TRBV6-7 and TRBJ1-1, with TRBD1 matching 7 bases. TRBV6-7 is sorted into the ORF group, with uncertain function. The V segment lost 4 bases and the J segment 5 bases; nucleotides outside the gene matches: 1. The CDR3 is 12 amino acids. The CDR3 DNA sequence: TGTGCCAGCAGTTTCAGGGGGACTGAAGCTTTCTTT. As protein: CASSFRGTEAFF.

CDR3 coding DNA: TGTGCCAGCAGCTTAGGAGGTTCACCCCTCCACTTT. It specifies CASSLGGSPLHF. The gene calls are TRBV7-9 and TRBJ1-6; no reliable D call. The CDR3 extends over 12 amino acids. Germline V gene sequence: CDR1 SEHNR, CDR2 FQNEAQ (reference sequence). The V end lost 1 base, the J end lost 9 bases, and 4 bases lay between the germline ends.

V is TRBV12-3 or TRBV12-4 and J is TRBJ2-7; 7 bases agree with TRBD1. V gave up 3 bases and J gave up 5 bases; unmatched junction bases: 4. The CDR3 has 13 amino acids. The CDR3 loop reads CASSFEGANEQYF. The CDR3 DNA reads as TGTGCCAGCAGTTTCGAGGGGGCCAACGAGCAGTACTTC.

The sample holds one count of this clone. The chain uses TRBV4-2 and TRBJ2-7, with 7 bases fitting TRBD2. This CDR3 spans 16 amino acids. Germline V gene sequence: CDR1 LGHNA, CDR2 YNFKEQ. The ends lost 3 bases at V and 4 bases at J; junction bases unmatched: 12. The chain's CDR3 is CASSQAGGGSLYEQYF. The CDR3, as DNA: TGTGCCAGCAGCCAGGCCGGTGGCGGGAGTTTATACGAGCAGTACTTC.

V is TRBV24-1 and J is TRBJ2-2; TRBD1 matches 7 bases. Germline V gives CDR1 KGHDR, CDR2 SFDVKD. V trimming: 4 bases; J trimming: 5 bases; junction bases outside the gene matches: 3. The CDR3 spans 14 residues. CDR3 residues: CATSETGDTGELFF. The DNA for the CDR3 is TGTGCCACCAGTGAAACAGGGGATACCGGGGAGCTGTTTTTT.